Given below is one T cell receptor beta chain in context. This sample was taken from a study of blood T cell repertoires in COVID-19. Measured with immunoSEQ multiplex PCR; TCRdb has only the in-frame clones, and not every one. Among about 87,000 clones listed, about 80% were seen once. The V segment lost 6 bases and the J segment 9 bases; nucleotides outside the gene matches: 5. Germline CDR1 SNHLY, CDR2 FYNNEI. This CDR3 is 12 amino acids long. This TCR derives from a woman aged 70 to 79 with acute or convalescent COVID-19. The sequenced sample was peripheral blood. The V and J genes are TRBV2 and TRBJ2-1; 7 nucleotides agree with TRBD1. The CDR3 DNA reads as TGTGCCAGCAGGAACACAGGGGTTGAGCAGTTCTTC. This sequence encodes CASRNTGVEQFF.